This entry concerns a single T cell receptor beta chain. The data are from a study of blood T cell repertoires in COVID-19. On the study more broadly: COVID-19 samples from acute and convalescent phases originated in the United States, Italy and Spain. The cDNA or gDNA used as material had been derived from T cells, B-cell-depleted T cells, or PBMCs.

The germline CDR1 and CDR2 sequences are MNHNS and SASEGT. With 3 bases removed from V and 0 bases from J, the gap between germline ends came to 9 bases. This CDR3 contains 16 residues. In the authors' workflow: Estimation of nucleated cell counts relied on the amplification of reference gene primers. Assay: immunoSEQ multiplex PCR; the TCRdb copy retains only in-frame clones and omits some. V, J and clone size were drawn from that table, and D and trimming were deduced from the DNA. Seen here are around 39,000 clones, 75% to 85% observed once, and the top ten hold 14%. The source of this sequence is a woman in her 70s with acute or convalescent COVID-19. V usage is TRBV6-1 and J usage is TRBJ2-6; D call uncertain. The sample consisted of peripheral blood. CDR3 DNA: TGTGCCAGCAGTGAGGTAACAGCCTCTGGGGCCAACGTCCTGACTTTC. Protein: CASSEVTASGANVLTF.